This record concerns one TCR beta chain sequence. The ends were cut back, 4 bases at V and 0 bases at J, with 14 bases in the middle. Germline lookup yields CDR1 SNHLY and CDR2 FYNNEI. CDR3 length: 16 amino acids. These data come from a study of blood T cell repertoires in COVID-19. About the study: Acute and convalescent COVID-19 samples came from the United States, Italy and Spain. The cDNA or gDNA used as material had been derived from T cells, B-cell-depleted T cells, or PBMCs.

Methods used by the authors: Cell counts per sample came from amplifying reference gene primers. Sequencing used immunoSEQ multiplex PCR; TCRdb keeps in-frame clones, though not all of them. V and J calls and clone size are as listed in that table; D and trimming were resolved from the DNA. The repertoire holds approximately 210,000 clones, with roughly 86% as singletons. The TCR was taken from a woman aged 40 to 50 with acute or convalescent COVID-19. V usage is TRBV2 and J usage is TRBJ2-3; possible D gene TRBD2, 5 bases. Sequenced sample: peripheral blood. CDR3 nucleotide sequence: TGTGCCAGCAGTGTGAGGGTCCTGGTCAGCACAGATACGCAGTATTTT. This encodes CASSVRVLVSTDTQYF.